This TCR beta chain was retrieved from a study of blood T cell repertoires in COVID-19. Study context: Samples of COVID-19 (acute and convalescent) were obtained from the United States, Italy and Spain. Sample material is recorded as cDNA or gDNA derived from T cells, B-cell-depleted T cells, or PBMCs.

Clones were sequenced by immunoSEQ multiplex PCR, and TCRdb holds only the in-frame ones, with some missing. The table has fewer than 300,000 clones, approximately 91% seen once. This sequence was found in a woman aged 30 to 39 with acute or convalescent COVID-19. The source material was peripheral blood.

The CDR3 DNA reads as TGTGCCAGCAGCGTAGAAGGACTCAGGTCAGATACGCAGTATTTT. This encodes CASSVEGLRSDTQYF. V usage is TRBV9 and J usage is TRBJ2-3; possible D gene TRBD2, 5 bases. V dropped 0 bases and J dropped 4 bases, with 12 bases sitting between them. The CDR3 spans 15 residues. Germline V gives CDR1 SGDLS, CDR2 YYNGEE.